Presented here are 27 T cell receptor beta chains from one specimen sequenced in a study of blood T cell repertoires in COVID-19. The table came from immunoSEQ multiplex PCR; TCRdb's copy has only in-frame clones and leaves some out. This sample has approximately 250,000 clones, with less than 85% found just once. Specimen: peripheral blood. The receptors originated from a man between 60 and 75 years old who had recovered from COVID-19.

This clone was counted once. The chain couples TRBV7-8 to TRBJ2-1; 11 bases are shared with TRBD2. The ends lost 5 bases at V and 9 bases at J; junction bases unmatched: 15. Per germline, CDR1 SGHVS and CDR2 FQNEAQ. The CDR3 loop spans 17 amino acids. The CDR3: CASSPSPYSGRATEQFF. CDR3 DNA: TGTGCCAGCAGCCCCTCCCCCTATAGCGGGAGGGCGACTGAGCAGTTCTTC. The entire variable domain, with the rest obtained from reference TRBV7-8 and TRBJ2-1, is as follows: GAGVSQSPRYKVAKRGQDVALRCDPISGHVSLFWYQQALGQGPEFLTYFQNEAQLDKSGLPSDRFFAERPEGSVSTLKIQRTQQEDSAVYLCASSPSPYSGRATEQFFGPGTRLTVL.

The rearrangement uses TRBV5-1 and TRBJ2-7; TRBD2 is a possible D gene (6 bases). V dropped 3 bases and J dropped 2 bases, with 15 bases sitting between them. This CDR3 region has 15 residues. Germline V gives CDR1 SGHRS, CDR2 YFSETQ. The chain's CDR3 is CASSWDPQRAYEQYF. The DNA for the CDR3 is TGCGCCAGCAGCTGGGACCCCCAGCGGGCCTACGAGCAGTACTTC.

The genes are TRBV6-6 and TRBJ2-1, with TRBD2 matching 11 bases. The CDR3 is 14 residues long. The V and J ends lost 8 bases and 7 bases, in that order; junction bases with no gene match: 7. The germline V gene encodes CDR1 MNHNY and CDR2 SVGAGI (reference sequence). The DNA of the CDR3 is TGTGCCAGCCGTGATAGCGGGAGGGCTAATGAGCAGTTCTTC. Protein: CASRDSGRANEQFF.

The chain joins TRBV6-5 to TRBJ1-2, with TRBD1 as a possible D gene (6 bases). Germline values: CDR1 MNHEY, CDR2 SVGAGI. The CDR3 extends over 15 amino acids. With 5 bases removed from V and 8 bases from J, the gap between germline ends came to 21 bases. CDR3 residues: CASSPGDQGLWGYTF. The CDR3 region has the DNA TGTGCCAGCAGTCCAGGGGATCAGGGTTTATGGGGCTACACCTTC.

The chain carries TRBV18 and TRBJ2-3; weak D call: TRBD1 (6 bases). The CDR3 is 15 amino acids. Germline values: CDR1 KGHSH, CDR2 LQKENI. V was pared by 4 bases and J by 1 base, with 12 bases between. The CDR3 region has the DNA TGTGCCAGCTCACGCTTGCGGACAGGCACAGATACGCAGTATTTT. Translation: CASSRLRTGTDTQYF.

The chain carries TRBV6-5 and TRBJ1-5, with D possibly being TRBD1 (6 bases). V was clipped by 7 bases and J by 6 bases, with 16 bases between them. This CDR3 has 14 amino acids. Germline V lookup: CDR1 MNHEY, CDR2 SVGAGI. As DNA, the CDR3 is TGTGCCAGCAAGGGTCCAGGGGTTCGTCAGCCCCAGCATTTT. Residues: CASKGPGVRQPQHF.

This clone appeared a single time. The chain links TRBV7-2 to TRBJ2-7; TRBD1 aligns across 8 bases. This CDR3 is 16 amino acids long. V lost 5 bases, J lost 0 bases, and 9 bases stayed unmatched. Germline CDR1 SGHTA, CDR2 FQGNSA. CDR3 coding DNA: TGTGCCAGCAGCCGTGACTCAGGGGGCCACTCCTACGAGCAGTACTTC. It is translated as CASSRDSGGHSYEQYF.

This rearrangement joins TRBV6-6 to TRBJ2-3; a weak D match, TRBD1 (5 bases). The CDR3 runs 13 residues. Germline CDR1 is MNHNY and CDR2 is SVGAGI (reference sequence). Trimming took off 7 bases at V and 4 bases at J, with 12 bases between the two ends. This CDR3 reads CASKLGVSDTQYF. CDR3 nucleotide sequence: TGTGCCAGCAAGTTAGGGGTTTCAGATACGCAGTATTTT.

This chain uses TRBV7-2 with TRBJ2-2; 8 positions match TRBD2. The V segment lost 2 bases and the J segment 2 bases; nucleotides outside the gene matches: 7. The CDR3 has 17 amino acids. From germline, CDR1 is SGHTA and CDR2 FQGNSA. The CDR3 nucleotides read TGTGCCAGCAGCTTATCCAACCGGGAGGGCAACACCGGGGAGCTGTTTTTT. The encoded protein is CASSLSNREGNTGELFF.

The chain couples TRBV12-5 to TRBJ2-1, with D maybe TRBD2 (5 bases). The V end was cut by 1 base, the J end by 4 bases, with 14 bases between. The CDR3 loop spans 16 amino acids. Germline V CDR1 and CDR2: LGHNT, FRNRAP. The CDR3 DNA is TGTGCTAGTGGTTTGGACGGTAGCGTTTGGTACAATGAGCAGTTCTTC. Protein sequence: CASGLDGSVWYNEQFF.

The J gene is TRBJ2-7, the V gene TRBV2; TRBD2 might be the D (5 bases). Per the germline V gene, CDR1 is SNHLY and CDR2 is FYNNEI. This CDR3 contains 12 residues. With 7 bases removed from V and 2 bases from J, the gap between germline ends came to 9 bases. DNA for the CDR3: TGTGCCAGCACGGGGTACCCCTACGAGCAGTACTTC. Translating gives CASTGYPYEQYF.

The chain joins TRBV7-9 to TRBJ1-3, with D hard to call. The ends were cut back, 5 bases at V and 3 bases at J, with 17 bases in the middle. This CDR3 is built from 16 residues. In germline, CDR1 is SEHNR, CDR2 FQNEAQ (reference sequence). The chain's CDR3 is CASSAVMGAGGNTIYF. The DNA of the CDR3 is TGTGCCAGCAGCGCGGTAATGGGAGCGGGTGGAAACACCATATATTTT.

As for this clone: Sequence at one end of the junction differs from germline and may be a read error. The CDR3 spells CASSDSGSTGELFF. CDR3 DNA sequence: TGTGCCAGCAGTGACTCGGGGAGCACCGGGGAGCTGTTTTTT. V usage is TRBV6-5 and J usage is TRBJ2-2; D is possibly TRBD2 (5 bases). Germline CDR1 is MNHEY and CDR2 is SVGAGI. This CDR3 contains 14 residues.

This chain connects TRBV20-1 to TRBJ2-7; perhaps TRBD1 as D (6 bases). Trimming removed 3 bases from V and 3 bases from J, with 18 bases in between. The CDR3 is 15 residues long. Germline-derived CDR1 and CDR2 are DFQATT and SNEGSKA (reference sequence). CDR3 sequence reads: CSASESARGVYEQYF. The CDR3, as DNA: TGCAGTGCTAGTGAGTCCGCCAGGGGAGTCTACGAGCAGTACTTC.

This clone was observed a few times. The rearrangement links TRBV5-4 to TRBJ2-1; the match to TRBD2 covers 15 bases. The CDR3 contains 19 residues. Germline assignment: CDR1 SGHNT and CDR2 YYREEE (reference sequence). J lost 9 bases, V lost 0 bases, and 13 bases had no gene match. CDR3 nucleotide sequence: TGTGCCAGCAGCTTGGAAGGGACTAGCGGGAGGCCTGGGAGGCGTGAGCAGTTCTTC. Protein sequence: CASSLEGTSGRPGRREQFF.

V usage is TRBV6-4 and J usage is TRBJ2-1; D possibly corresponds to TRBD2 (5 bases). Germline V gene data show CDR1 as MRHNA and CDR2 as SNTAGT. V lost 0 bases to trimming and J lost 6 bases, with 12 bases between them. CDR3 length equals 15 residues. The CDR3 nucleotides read TGTGCCAGCAGTGACTCACCGGGATCGGGCAATGAGCAGTTCTTC. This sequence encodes CASSDSPGSGNEQFF.

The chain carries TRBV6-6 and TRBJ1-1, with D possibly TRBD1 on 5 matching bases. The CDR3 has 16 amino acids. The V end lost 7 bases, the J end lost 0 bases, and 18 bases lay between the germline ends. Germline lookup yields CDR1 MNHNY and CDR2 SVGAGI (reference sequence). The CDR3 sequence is CASNLRVGGVNTEAFF. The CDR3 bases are TGTGCCAGCAATCTCCGCGTCGGGGGGGTGAACACTGAAGCTTTCTTT.

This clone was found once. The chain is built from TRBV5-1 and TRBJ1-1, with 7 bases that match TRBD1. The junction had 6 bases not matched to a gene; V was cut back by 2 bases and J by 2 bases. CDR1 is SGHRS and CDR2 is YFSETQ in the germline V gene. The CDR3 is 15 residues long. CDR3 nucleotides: TGCGCCAGCAGCTTAATTGGGACAGCTAACACTGAAGCTTTCTTT. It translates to CASSLIGTANTEAFF.

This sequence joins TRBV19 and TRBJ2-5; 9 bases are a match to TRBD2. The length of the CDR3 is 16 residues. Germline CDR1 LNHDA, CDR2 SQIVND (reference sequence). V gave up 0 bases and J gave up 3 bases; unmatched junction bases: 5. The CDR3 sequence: CASSIDWASGKETQYF. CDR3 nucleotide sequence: TGTGCCAGTAGTATAGATTGGGCTAGCGGGAAAGAGACCCAGTACTTC.

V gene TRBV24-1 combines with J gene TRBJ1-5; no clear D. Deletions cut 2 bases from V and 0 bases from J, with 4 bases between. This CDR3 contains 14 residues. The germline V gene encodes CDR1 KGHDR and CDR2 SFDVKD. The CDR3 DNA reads TGTGCCACCAGTGATTATAGTAGCAATCAGCCCCAGCATTTT. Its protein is CATSDYSSNQPQHF.

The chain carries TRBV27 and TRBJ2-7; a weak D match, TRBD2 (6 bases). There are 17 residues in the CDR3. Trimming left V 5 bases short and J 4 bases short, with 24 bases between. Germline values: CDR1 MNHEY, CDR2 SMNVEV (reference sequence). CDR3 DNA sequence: TGTGCCAGCAGTAACCTAACTCTGAGGGGACTCGAGTACGAGCAGTACTTC. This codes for CASSNLTLRGLEYEQYF.

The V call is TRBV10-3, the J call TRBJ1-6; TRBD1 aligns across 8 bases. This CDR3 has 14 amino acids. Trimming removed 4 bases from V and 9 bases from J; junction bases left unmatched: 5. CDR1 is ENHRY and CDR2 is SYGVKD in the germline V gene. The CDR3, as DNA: TGTGCCATCAGTGTACAGGGGGAAGGTTCACCCCTCCACTTT. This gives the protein CAISVQGEGSPLHF.

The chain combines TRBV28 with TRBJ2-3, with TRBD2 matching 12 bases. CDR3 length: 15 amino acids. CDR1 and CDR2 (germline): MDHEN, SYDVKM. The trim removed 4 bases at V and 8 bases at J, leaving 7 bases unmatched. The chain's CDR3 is CASSSLAGGPGTQYF. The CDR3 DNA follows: TGTGCCAGCAGTTCGCTAGCGGGAGGGCCAGGTACGCAGTATTTT.

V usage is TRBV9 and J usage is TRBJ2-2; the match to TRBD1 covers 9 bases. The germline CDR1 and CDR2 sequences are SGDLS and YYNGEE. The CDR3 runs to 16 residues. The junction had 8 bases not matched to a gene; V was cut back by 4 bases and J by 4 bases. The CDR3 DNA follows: TGTGCCAGCAGCCCCAGGACAGGGGAGATCACCGGGGAGCTGTTTTTT. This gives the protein CASSPRTGEITGELFF.

CDR3 DNA: TGTGCCAGCAGTTTAGGGAGGGGCACCACAGATACGCAGTATTTT. This codes for CASSLGRGTTDTQYF. This sequence joins TRBV28 and TRBJ2-3; 7 bases fit TRBD2. Germline V CDR1 and CDR2: MDHEN, SYDVKM. This CDR3 has 15 residues. With 2 bases clipped from V and 2 bases from J, the junction kept 4 bases outside the gene matches.

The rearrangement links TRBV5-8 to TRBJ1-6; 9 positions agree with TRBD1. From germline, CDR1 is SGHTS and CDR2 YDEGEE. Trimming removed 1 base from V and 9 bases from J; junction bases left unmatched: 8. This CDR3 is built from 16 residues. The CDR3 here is CASSLWVTGGGSPLHF. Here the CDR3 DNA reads TGTGCCAGCAGCTTGTGGGTTACAGGGGGCGGTTCACCCCTCCACTTT.

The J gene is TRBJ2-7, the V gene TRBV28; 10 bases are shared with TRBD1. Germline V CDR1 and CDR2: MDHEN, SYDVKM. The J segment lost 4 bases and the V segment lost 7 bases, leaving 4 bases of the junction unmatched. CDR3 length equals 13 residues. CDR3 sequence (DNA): TGTGCCAGCACTCGACAGGGGGCTTACGAGCAGTACTTC. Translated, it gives CASTRQGAYEQYF. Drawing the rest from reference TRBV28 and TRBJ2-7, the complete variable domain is DVKVTQSSRYLVKRTGEKVFLECVQDMDHENMFWYRQDPGLGLRLIYFSYDVKMKEKGDIPEGYSVSREKKERFSLILESASTNQTSMYLCASTRQGAYEQYFGPGTRLTVT.